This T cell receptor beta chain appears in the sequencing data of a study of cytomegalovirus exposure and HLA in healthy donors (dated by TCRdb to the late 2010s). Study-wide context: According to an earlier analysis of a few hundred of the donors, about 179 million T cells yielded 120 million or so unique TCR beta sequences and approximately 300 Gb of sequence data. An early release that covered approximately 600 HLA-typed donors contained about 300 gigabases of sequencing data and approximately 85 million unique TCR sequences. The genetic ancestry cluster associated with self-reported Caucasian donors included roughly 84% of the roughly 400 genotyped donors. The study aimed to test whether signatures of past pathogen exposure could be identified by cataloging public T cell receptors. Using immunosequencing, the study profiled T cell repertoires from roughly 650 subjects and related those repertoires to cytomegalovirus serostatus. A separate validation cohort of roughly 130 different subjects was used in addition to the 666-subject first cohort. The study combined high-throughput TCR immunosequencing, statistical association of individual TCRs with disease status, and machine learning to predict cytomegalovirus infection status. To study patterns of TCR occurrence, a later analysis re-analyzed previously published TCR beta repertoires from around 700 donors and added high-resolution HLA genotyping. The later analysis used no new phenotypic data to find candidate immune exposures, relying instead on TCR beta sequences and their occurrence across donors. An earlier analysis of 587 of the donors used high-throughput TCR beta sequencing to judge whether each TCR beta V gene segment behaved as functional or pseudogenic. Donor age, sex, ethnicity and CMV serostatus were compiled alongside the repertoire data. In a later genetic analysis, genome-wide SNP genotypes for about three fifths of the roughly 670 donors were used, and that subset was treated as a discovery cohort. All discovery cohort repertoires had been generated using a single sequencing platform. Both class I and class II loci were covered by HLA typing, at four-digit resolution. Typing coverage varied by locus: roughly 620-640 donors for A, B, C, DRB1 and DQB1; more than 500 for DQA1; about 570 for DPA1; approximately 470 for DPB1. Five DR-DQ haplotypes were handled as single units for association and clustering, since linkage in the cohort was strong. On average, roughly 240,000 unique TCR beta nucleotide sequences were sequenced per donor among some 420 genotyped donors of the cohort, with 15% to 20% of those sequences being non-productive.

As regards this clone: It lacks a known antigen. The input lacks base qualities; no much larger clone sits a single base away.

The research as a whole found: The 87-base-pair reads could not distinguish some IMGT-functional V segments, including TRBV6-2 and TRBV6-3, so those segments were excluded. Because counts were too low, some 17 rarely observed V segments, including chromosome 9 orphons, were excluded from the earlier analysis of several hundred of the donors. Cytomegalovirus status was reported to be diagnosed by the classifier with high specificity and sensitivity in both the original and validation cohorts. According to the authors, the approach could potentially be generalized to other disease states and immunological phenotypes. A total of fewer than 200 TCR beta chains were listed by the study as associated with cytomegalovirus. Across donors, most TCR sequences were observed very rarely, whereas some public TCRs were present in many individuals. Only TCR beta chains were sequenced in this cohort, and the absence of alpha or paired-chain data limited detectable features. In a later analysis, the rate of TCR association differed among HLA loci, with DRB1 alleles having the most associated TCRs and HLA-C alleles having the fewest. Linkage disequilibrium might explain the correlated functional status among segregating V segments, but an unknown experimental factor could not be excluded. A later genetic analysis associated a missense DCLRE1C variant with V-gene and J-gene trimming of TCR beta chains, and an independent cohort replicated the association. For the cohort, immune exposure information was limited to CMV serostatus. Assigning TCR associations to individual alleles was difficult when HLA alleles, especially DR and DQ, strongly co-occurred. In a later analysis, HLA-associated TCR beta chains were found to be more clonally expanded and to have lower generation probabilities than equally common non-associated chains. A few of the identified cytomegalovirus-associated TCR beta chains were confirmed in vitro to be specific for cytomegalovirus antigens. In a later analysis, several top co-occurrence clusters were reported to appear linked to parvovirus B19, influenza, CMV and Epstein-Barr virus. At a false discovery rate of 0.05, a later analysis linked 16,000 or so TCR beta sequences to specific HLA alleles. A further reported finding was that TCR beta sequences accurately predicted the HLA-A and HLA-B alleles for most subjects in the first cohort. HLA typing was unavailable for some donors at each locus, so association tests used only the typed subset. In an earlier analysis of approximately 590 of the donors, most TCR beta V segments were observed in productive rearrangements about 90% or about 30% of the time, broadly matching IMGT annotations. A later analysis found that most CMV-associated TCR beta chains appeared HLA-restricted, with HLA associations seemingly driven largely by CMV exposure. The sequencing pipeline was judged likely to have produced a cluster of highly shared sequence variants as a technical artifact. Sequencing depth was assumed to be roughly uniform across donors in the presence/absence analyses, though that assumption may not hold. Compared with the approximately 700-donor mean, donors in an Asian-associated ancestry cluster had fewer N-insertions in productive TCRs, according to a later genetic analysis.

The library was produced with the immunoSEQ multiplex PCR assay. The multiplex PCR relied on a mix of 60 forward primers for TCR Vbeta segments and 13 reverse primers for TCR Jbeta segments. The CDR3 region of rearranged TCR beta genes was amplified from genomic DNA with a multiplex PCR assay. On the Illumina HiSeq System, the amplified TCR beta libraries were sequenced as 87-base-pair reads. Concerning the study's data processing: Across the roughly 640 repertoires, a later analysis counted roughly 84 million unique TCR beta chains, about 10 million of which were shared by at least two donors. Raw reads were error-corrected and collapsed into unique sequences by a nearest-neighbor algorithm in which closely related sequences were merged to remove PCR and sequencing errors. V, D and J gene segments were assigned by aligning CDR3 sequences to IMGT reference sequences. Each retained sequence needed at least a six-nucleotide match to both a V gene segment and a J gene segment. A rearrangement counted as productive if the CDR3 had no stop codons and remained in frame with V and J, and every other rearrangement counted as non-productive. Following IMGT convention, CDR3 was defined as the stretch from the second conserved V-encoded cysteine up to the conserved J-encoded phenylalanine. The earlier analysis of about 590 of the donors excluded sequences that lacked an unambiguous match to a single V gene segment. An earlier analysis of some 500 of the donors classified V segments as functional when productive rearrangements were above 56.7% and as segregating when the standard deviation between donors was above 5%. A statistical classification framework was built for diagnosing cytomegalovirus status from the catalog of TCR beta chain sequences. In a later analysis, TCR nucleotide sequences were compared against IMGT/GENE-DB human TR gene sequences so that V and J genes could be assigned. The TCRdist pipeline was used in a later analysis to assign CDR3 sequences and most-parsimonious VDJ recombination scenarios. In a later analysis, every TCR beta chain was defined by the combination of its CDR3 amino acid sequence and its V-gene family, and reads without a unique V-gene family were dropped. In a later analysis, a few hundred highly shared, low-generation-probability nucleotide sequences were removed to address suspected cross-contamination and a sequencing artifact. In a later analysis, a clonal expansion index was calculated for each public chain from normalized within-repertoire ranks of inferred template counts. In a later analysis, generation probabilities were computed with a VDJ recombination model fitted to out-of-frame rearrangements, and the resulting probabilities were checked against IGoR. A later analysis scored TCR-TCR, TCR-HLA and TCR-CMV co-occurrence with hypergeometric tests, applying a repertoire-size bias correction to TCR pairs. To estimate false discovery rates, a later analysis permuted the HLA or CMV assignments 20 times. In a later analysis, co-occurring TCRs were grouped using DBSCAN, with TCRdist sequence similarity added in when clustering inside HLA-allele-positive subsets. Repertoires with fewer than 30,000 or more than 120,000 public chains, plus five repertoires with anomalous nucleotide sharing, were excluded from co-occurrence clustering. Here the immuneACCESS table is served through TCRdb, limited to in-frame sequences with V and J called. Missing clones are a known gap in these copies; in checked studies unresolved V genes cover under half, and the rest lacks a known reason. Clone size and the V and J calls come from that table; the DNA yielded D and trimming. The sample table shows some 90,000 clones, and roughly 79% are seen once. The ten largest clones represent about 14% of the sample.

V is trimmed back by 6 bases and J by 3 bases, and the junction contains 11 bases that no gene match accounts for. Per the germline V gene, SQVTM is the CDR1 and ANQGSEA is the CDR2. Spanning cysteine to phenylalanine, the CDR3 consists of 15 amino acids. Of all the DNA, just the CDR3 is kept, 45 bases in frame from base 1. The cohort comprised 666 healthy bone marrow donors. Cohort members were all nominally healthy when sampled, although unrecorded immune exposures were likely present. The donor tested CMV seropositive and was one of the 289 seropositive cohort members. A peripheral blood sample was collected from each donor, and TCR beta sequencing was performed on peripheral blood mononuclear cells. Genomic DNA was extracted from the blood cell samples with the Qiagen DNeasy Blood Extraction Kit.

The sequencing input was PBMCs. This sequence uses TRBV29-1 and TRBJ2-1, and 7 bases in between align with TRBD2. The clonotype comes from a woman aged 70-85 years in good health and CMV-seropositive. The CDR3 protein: CSVTRGFKGYNEQFF. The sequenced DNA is TGCAGCGTGACGCGGGGGTTTAAAGGCTACAATGAGCAGTTCTTC.